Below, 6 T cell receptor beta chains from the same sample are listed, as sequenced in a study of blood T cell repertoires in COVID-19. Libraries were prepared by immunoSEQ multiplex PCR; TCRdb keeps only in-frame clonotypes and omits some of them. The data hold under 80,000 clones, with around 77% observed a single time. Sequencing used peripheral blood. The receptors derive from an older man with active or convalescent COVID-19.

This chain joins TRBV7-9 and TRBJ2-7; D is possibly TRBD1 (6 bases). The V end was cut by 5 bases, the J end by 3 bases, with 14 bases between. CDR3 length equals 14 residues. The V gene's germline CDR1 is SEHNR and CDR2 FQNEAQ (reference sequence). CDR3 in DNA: TGTGCCAGCAGCCCTGGGACGGGACACTACGAGCAGTACTTC. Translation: CASSPGTGHYEQYF.

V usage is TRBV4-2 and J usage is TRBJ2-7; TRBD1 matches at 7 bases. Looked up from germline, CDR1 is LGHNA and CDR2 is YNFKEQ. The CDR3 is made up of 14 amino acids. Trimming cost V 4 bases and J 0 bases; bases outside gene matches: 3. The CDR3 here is CASSPRDSSYEQYF. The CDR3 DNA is TGTGCCAGCAGCCCCCGGGACAGCTCCTACGAGCAGTACTTC.

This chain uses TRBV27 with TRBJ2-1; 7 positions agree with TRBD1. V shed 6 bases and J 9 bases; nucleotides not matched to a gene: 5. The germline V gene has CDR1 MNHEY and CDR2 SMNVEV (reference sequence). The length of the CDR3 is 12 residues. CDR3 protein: CASSLGGSEQFF. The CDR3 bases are TGTGCCAGCAGCTTAGGGGGCAGTGAGCAGTTCTTC.

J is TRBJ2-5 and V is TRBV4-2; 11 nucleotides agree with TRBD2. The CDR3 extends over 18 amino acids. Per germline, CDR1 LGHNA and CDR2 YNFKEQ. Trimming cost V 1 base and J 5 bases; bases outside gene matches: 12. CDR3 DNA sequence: TGTGCCAGCAGCCAAGTTATTACAGGACTAGCGGGTGGGGAGACCCAGTACTTC. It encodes CASSQVITGLAGGETQYF.

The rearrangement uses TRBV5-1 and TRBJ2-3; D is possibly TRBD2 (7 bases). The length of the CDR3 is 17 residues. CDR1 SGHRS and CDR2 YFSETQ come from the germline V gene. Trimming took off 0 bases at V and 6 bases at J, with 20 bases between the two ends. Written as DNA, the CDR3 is TGCGCCAGCAGCTTGGCGGCTAGCGTCCGGGGGGCGGATACGCAGTATTTT. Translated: CASSLAASVRGADTQYF.

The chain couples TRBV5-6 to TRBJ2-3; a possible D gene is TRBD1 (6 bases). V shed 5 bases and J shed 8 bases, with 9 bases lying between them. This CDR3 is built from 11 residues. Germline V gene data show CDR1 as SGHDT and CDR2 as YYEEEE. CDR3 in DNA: TGTGCCAGCAGACAGGGTGGTACGCAGTATTTT. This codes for CASRQGGTQYF.